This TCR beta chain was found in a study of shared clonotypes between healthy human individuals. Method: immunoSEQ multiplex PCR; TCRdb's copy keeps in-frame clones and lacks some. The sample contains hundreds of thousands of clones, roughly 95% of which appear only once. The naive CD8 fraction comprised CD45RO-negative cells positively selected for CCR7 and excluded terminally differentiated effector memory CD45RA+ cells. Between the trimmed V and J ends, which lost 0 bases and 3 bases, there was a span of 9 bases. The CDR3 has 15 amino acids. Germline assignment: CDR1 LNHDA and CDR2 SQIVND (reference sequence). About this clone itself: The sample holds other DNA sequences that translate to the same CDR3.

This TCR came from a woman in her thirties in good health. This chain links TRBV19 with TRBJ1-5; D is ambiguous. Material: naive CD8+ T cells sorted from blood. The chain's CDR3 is CASSIDLESNQPQHF. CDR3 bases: TGTGCCAGTAGTATAGATTTAGAGTCCAATCAGCCCCAGCATTTT.